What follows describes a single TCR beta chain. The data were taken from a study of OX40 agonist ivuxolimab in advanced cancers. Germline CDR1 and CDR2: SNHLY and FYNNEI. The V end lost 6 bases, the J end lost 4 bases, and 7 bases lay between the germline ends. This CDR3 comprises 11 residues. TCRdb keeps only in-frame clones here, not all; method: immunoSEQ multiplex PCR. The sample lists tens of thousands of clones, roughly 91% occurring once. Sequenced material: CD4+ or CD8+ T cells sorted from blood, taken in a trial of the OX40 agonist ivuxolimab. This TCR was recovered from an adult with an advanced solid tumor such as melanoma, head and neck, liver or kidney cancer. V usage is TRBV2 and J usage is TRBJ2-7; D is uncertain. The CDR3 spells CASRVYYEQYF. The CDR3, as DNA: TGTGCCAGCAGGGTCTATTACGAGCAGTACTTC.